This T cell receptor (beta chain) appears in the sequencing data of a study of Ad26.COV2.S vaccination and SARS-CoV-2 variants. About the research overall: The donor was enrolled in the Ad26.COV2.S arm of the COV1001 trial.

The CDR3 sequence is 13 residues long. The V gene lost 0 bases and the J gene lost 1 base, with 4 bases spanning the gap. The germline V gene encodes CDR1 SGHNT and CDR2 YYREEE (reference sequence). The treatment here: around 19 received Ad26.COV2.S at low or high dose, single or two shots; about five received placebo; per-sample allocation not given. All samples were drawn on day 63, counting from the first vaccine or placebo injection. Produced via immunoSEQ multiplex PCR; TCRdb's table is partial and in-frame only. There are fewer than 800,000 clones in the sample; more than 80% occur only once, and approximately 1.5% lies in the top ten. As regards this clone: What it recognizes is unknown.

Study-wide results and caveats: It was reported that spike-specific CD8+ and CD4+ T cell responses were substantially broad after vaccination. Using TCR breadth and depth analyses may have led to underestimated total T cell responses. Ad26.COV2.S recipients had broader spike-specific TCRs (P = 0.0014).

The chain recombines TRBV5-4 with TRBJ1-1; D unclear. The sequence was obtained from a person between 18 and 65 years old who received the Ad26.COV2.S COVID-19 vaccine or a placebo. Sequences were derived from peripheral blood, sampled in a trial of Ad26.COV2.S vaccine versus placebo. Here the CDR3 reads CASSLDTNTEAFF. The CDR3 coding sequence is TGTGCCAGCAGCTTGGACACGAACACTGAAGCTTTCTTT.